Listed below are T cell receptor beta chains from one sample, sequenced in a study of T cell responses to AZD1222 COVID-19 vaccine. Produced via immunoSEQ multiplex PCR; TCRdb's table is partial and in-frame only. The top ten hold less than 3.5% of the sample, which has around 88,000 clones, roughly 89% seen once. Material: peripheral blood, obtained on day 0 of MenACWY control vaccination. The receptors stem from an adult in good health. The CDR3 runs from the conserved cysteine through the conserved F or W. Each record gives: J gene, clone size, V gene, D gene, CDR3 DNA, CDR3 protein. D genes are given only for firm matches. The size field is filled for only some rows; it gives once, few, many or a size class.

TRBJ1-2,once,TRBV28,NA,TGTGCCAGCAGTTTAGGGAGAGAACGCGGCTACACCTTC,CASSLGRERGYTF
TRBJ1-1,NA,TRBV6-5,NA,TGTGCCAGCAGTCGTCAGGAGAACACTGAAGCTTTCTTT,CASSRQENTEAFF
TRBJ1-1,once,TRBV4-1,TRBD1,TGCGCCAGCAGCCAAACTTCGGGACAGGGGGGCACTGAAGCTTTCTTT,CASSQTSGQGGTEAFF
TRBJ1-1,NA,TRBV5-1,NA,TGCGCCAGCAGCCCCCGGGACCTAGAGAACACTGAAGCTTTCTTT,CASSPRDLENTEAFF
TRBJ2-5,once,TRBV7-9,TRBD2,TGTGCCAGCAGCACTAGCGGGGGGGCCTTAGAGACCCAGTACTTC,CASSTSGGALETQYF
TRBJ2-7,NA,TRBV15,TRBD2,TGTGCCACCAGCAGAGAATCAGCCGGGACTAGTAGAGAGCAGTACTTC,CATSRESAGTSREQYF
TRBJ2-7,NA,TRBV4-1,TRBD1,TGCGCCAGCAGCCAAGGGACAGGCCTTAGGGAGCAGTACTTC,CASSQGTGLREQYF
TRBJ1-5,NA,TRBV4-3,NA,TGCGCCAGCAGCCAAGATCTCTGGATTAGCAATCAGCCCCAGCATTTT,CASSQDLWISNQPQHF
TRBJ2-3,NA,TRBV4-1,NA,TGCGCCAGCAGCCGCCAACTCGGCACTAGCACAGATACGCAGTATTTT,CASSRQLGTSTDTQYF
TRBJ1-5,NA,TRBV7-8,NA,TGTGCCAGCAGCCTGCGACAGGCAAGTCAGCCCCAGCATTTT,CASSLRQASQPQHF
TRBJ1-2,NA,TRBV6-1,NA,TGTGCCAGCAGTGAAGGGACTAACTATGGCTACACCTTC,CASSEGTNYGYTF
TRBJ2-1,NA,TRBV20-1,NA,TGCAGTGCTAGTTTGGGATACTACAATGAGCAGTTCTTC,CSASLGYYNEQFF
TRBJ2-2,NA,TRBV7-3,TRBD2,TGTGCCAGCAGGGCCCAGCGGGGCGACACCAGGGAGCTGTTTTTT,CASRAQRGDTRELFF
TRBJ1-2,NA,TRBV25-1,TRBD1,TGTGCCACCAGAAGTGGGACAGGGAGCTATGGCTACACCTTC,CATRSGTGSYGYTF
TRBJ1-3,once,TRBV9,NA,TGTGCCAGCAGCCCCGACCCCGGCAGAACTGGAAACACCATATATTTT,CASSPDPGRTGNTIYF
TRBJ1-1,NA,TRBV6-5,NA,TGTGCCAGCTCTGTCCGCATGAGGGACACTGAAGCTTTCTTT,CASSVRMRDTEAFF
TRBJ1-4,NA,TRBV3-1/TRBV3-2,NA,TGTGCCAGCAGCCAACGATCAACAGGGTCCGAACTGTTTTTT,CASSQRSTGSELFF
TRBJ2-6,medium-sized,TRBV6-1,NA,TGTGCCAGCAGTGAAGTATCTGGGGCCAACGTCCTGACTTTC,CASSEVSGANVLTF
TRBJ1-4,NA,TRBV6-2/TRBV6-3,NA,TGTGCCAGCAGTTACCTAATGGGGGAACTGTTTTTT,CASSYLMGELFF
TRBJ2-7,NA,TRBV15,NA,TGTGCCACCAGCAGAGATCTCCAGTACGAGCAGTACTTC,CATSRDLQYEQYF
TRBJ1-5,NA,TRBV18,NA,TGTGCCAGCTCACCACAGCAGGGAGAACAGCCCCAGCATTTT,CASSPQQGEQPQHF
TRBJ1-2,NA,TRBV28,NA,TGTGCCAGCAGTTTCTATACATTGGGGGGCTACACCTTC,CASSFYTLGGYTF
TRBJ2-7,NA,TRBV6-5,TRBD1,TGTGCCAGCAGCTTTCCCGAGACAGGGGGATACGAGCAGTACTTC,CASSFPETGGYEQYF